These 31 T cell receptor beta chains came from one sample sequenced in a study of blood T cell repertoires in COVID-19. The protocol was immunoSEQ multiplex PCR, while the TCRdb copy is restricted to in-frame clones and leaves out a portion. The sample holds tens of thousands of clones, about 76% seen once. Sequenced sample: peripheral blood. These receptors were collected from a woman over 75 with COVID-19, enrolled during active disease.

The chain is built from TRBV18 and TRBJ2-2; TRBD1 is a possible D gene (5 bases). Germline V CDR1 and CDR2: KGHSH, LQKENI. This CDR3 has 15 amino acids. V lost 0 bases, J lost 4 bases, and 9 bases lay in between. Written as DNA, the CDR3 is TGTGCCAGCTCACCACCCCGGACACTCACCGGGGAGCTGTTTTTT. It is translated as CASSPPRTLTGELFF.

CDR3 nucleotide sequence: TGCGCCAGTCCAAGTACGGGGGGCAGAGGAGATACGCAGTATTTT. Protein product: CASPSTGGRGDTQYF. This chain connects TRBV10-1 to TRBJ2-3; maybe TRBD2 (7 bases). Germline CDR1 and CDR2: WNHNN and SYGVQD (reference sequence). This CDR3 region has 15 residues. Trimming removed 9 bases from V and 5 bases from J, with 21 bases in between.

The V gene is TRBV7-9, the J gene TRBJ2-1; D is possibly TRBD2 (6 bases). Germline V gene sequence: CDR1 SEHNR, CDR2 FQNEAQ (reference sequence). Trimming removed 4 bases from V and 7 bases from J, with 17 bases in between. The CDR3 has 15 amino acids. The DNA of the CDR3 is TGTGCCAGCAGCTCCCCCGGGCAGGCGGGAAATGAGCAGTTCTTC. Translation gives CASSSPGQAGNEQFF. The variable domain in full, with the rest retrieved from reference TRBV7-9 and TRBJ2-1, is DTGVSQNPRHKITKRGQNVTFRCDPISEHNRLYWYRQTLGQGPEFLTYFQNEAQLEKSRLLSDRFSAERPKGSFSTLEIQRTEQGDSAMYLCASSSPGQAGNEQFFGPGTRLTVL.

The chain links TRBV7-8 to TRBJ2-5; no definite D call. In germline, CDR1 is SGHVS, CDR2 FQNEAQ. CDR3 length: 13 residues. V was shortened by 2 bases and J by 4 bases, with 8 bases between the two germline ends. CDR3 DNA: TGTGCCAGCAGCTTAATCAGTTTAGAGACCCAGTACTTC. It specifies CASSLISLETQYF.

This chain uses TRBV30 with TRBJ2-5; D is perhaps TRBD1 (5 bases). The germline V and J ends were trimmed by 4 bases and 1 base, with 16 bases remaining between them. CDR1 GTSNPN and CDR2 SVGIG come from the germline V gene (reference sequence). The CDR3 runs to 15 residues. CDR3 amino acids: CAWTLGQAIQETQYF. The CDR3 nucleotides read TGTGCCTGGACATTGGGGCAGGCGATCCAAGAGACCCAGTACTTC.

On this clone itself: The same CDR3 also results from other DNA sequences found in this sample. This sequence joins TRBV6-5 and TRBJ2-7; D gene unclear. Trimming pared 6 bases from V and 3 bases from J, leaving 6 bases between. CDR1 and CDR2 (germline): MNHEY, SVGAGI. This CDR3 has 11 amino acids. Here the CDR3 DNA reads TGTGCCAGCAGCCAGAACTACGAGCAGTACTTC. Amino acids: CASSQNYEQYF.

The chain joins TRBV7-8 to TRBJ2-3, with 11 bases that match TRBD2. There are 16 residues in the CDR3. V trimming: 3 bases; J trimming: 5 bases; junction bases outside the gene matches: 7. Germline CDR1 reads SGHVS; CDR2 reads FQNEAQ. Here the CDR3 reads CASSLVAGGPGDTQYF. The CDR3 DNA follows: TGTGCCAGCAGCTTGGTAGCGGGAGGGCCAGGAGATACGCAGTATTTT.

The chain has TRBV7-2 and TRBJ2-7; possibly TRBD1 for D (5 bases). Trimming pared 5 bases from V and 5 bases from J, leaving 13 bases between. There are 13 residues in the CDR3. CDR1 and CDR2 from the germline V gene are SGHTA and FQGNSA. CDR3 in amino acids: CASSPQVRHEQYF. DNA for the CDR3: TGTGCCAGCAGCCCACAGGTACGTCACGAGCAGTACTTC.

This clone was observed a few times. The rearrangement joins TRBV5-1 to TRBJ2-7, with 7 positions matching TRBD1. The CDR3 totals 14 residues. V shed 5 bases, J shed 1 base, and the junction held 6 bases outside the gene matches. Germline loops: CDR1 SGHRS, CDR2 YFSETQ. CDR3 DNA: TGCGCCAGCAGTATGACAGGGCTTTCCTACGAGCAGTACTTC. Translated: CASSMTGLSYEQYF. The full variable domain, rest sourced from reference TRBV5-1 and TRBJ2-7, is KAGVTQTPRYLIKTRGQQVTLSCSPISGHRSVSWYQQTPGQGLQFLFEYFSETQRNKGNFPGRFSGRQFSNSRSEMNVSTLELGDSALYLCASSMTGLSYEQYFGPGTRLTVT.

The rearrangement joins TRBV9 to TRBJ2-7; TRBD1 aligns across 9 bases. With V trimmed by 4 bases and J by 3 bases, 8 bases remained unmatched. Germline-derived CDR1 and CDR2 are SGDLS and YYNGEE. The length of the CDR3 is 15 residues. CDR3 coding DNA: TGTGCCAGCAGCCCACAGGGGGCCTTGGGCTACGAGCAGTACTTC. It translates to CASSPQGALGYEQYF.

This chain links TRBV2 with TRBJ1-4; possible D gene TRBD1, 5 bases. CDR1 and CDR2 (germline): SNHLY, FYNNEI. This CDR3 contains 11 residues. V lost 4 bases to trimming and J lost 11 bases, with 8 bases between them. CDR3 in DNA: TGTGCCAGCAGTGCGGGGGGGAAACTGTTTTTT. Its protein product is CASSAGGKLFF.

The V call is TRBV6-5, the J call TRBJ1-4; 9 bases fit TRBD1. The CDR3 covers 15 residues. Trimming removed 5 bases from V and 6 bases from J; junction bases left unmatched: 7. The V gene's germline CDR1 is MNHEY and CDR2 SVGAGI. The DNA of the CDR3 is TGTGCCAGCAGTCCACAGGGGGCGGGGGATGAAAAACTGTTTTTT. Protein sequence: CASSPQGAGDEKLFF.

The chain recombines TRBV4-2 with TRBJ2-7; 9 nucleotides agree with TRBD2. CDR3 length equals 16 residues. After removal of 0 bases from V and 0 bases from J, the junction contained 3 bases not matched to a gene. Germline V gene data show CDR1 as LGHNA and CDR2 as YNFKEQ. CDR3 in amino acids: CASSQDMTSGSYEQYF. CDR3 DNA: TGTGCCAGCAGCCAAGATATGACTAGCGGCTCCTACGAGCAGTACTTC.

V and J are TRBV25-1 and TRBJ2-1, with TRBD2 as a possible D gene (6 bases). Germline CDR1 reads MGHDK; CDR2 reads SYGVNS. V was trimmed by 3 bases and J by 5 bases, leaving 17 bases between them. The CDR3 is made up of 16 amino acids. CDR3 sequence reads: CASSDPGTRGNNEQFF. Here the CDR3 DNA reads TGTGCCAGCAGTGACCCCGGGACTCGGGGGAACAATGAGCAGTTCTTC. The whole variable domain, filled in from reference TRBV25-1 and TRBJ2-1, reads EADIYQTPRYLVIGTGKKITLECSQTMGHDKMYWYQQDPGMELHLIHYSYGVNSTEKGDLSSESTVSRIRTEHFPLTLESARPSHTSQYLCASSDPGTRGNNEQFFGPGTRLTVL.

This clone was observed a few times. The chain's CDR3 is CASSVGLAAGELFF. CDR3 coding DNA: TGTGCCAGCAGCGTAGGCCTAGCTGCCGGGGAGCTGTTTTTT. The rearrangement joins TRBV9 to TRBJ2-2; weak D call: TRBD2 (5 bases). The ends were cut back, 0 bases at V and 6 bases at J, with 9 bases in the middle. Germline CDR1 is SGDLS and CDR2 is YYNGEE. This CDR3 spans 14 amino acids.

This clone was observed a single time. The chain has TRBV4-1 and TRBJ2-7; TRBD2 matches 7 bases. Germline CDR1 is MGHRA and CDR2 is YSYEKL. CDR3 size: 15 residues. V trimming: 1 base; J trimming: 4 bases; junction bases outside the gene matches: 7. The chain's CDR3 is CASSQAATSRYEQYF. DNA of the CDR3: TGCGCCAGCAGCCAAGCCGCGACTAGCCGGTACGAGCAGTACTTC.

The chain combines TRBV24-1 with TRBJ1-2; 7 bases map to TRBD1. This CDR3 region has 16 residues. V was clipped by 2 bases and J by 5 bases; unmatched bases: 10. CDR1 KGHDR and CDR2 SFDVKD come from the germline V gene. In nucleotides, the CDR3 is TGTGCCACCAGTGATTCTACGGGAGGGGGCTTTTATGGCTACACCTTC. This codes for CATSDSTGGGFYGYTF.

This sequence joins TRBV10-1 and TRBJ2-1; TRBD2 agrees at 12 bases. Looked up from germline, CDR1 is WNHNN and CDR2 is SYGVQD (reference sequence). This CDR3 is built from 19 residues. After removal of 2 bases from V and 7 bases from J, the junction contained 15 bases not matched to a gene. CDR3 sequence reads: CASSEVRGASGRDFNEQFF. The CDR3 nucleotides are TGCGCCAGCAGTGAGGTCAGAGGGGCTAGCGGGAGGGACTTTAATGAGCAGTTCTTC.

The chain joins TRBV28 to TRBJ2-5; TRBD1 might be the D (6 bases). CDR1 and CDR2 (germline): MDHEN, SYDVKM. This CDR3 has 14 residues. V was shortened by 8 bases and J by 1 base, with 14 bases between the two germline ends. The CDR3 DNA reads as TGTGCCAGCGGGAACAGGGCTTTCCAAGAGACCCAGTACTTC. It is translated as CASGNRAFQETQYF.

The V call is TRBV24-1, the J call TRBJ2-1, with TRBD1 matching over 9 bases. V lost 3 bases to trimming and J lost 9 bases; unmatched junction nucleotides: 5. CDR1 KGHDR and CDR2 SFDVKD come from the germline V gene. The length of the CDR3 is 14 residues. The DNA of the CDR3 is TGTGCCACCAGTGATATCACAGGGGGCCCTGAGCAGTTCTTC. Amino acids: CATSDITGGPEQFF.

The V call is TRBV30, the J call TRBJ2-5, with D possibly matching TRBD2 (5 bases). The germline V gene encodes CDR1 GTSNPN and CDR2 SVGIG (reference sequence). The CDR3 sequence is 13 residues long. Trimming shortened V by 3 bases and J by 9 bases, and 17 bases separated the two germline ends. The CDR3 DNA is TGTGCCTGGAGCGCCTCCCCCAACGGGGCCCAGTACTTC. Translation: CAWSASPNGAQYF.

This clone was observed a single time. This chain uses TRBV30 with TRBJ2-7; 9 bases match TRBD1. The germline V gene encodes CDR1 GTSNPN and CDR2 SVGIG (reference sequence). Losses at the gene ends were 2 bases for V and 7 bases for J; bases not matched to a gene: 9. The CDR3 length is 14 residues. CDR3 sequence reads: CAWSSGTGRQEQYF. DNA for the CDR3: TGTGCCTGGAGTTCGGGGACAGGGCGACAGGAGCAGTACTTC.

V gene TRBV14 combines with J gene TRBJ1-2; D is undetermined. With 7 bases removed from V and 4 bases from J, the gap between germline ends came to 13 bases. The length of the CDR3 is 13 residues. Germline V lookup: CDR1 SGHDN, CDR2 FVKESK. In DNA form, the CDR3 reads TGTGCCAGCACGTACGGGTCGGGCTATGGCTACACCTTC. Protein sequence: CASTYGSGYGYTF.

The chain carries TRBV4-1 and TRBJ2-7, with 10 positions matching TRBD2. J lost 2 bases, V lost 1 base, and 5 bases had no gene match. Germline lookup yields CDR1 MGHRA and CDR2 YSYEKL. The length of the CDR3 is 16 residues. CDR3 in amino acids: CASSQAGTSVTYEQYF. As DNA, the CDR3 is TGCGCCAGCAGCCAAGCCGGGACTAGCGTCACCTACGAGCAGTACTTC.

This clone was picked up many times. CDR3: CASSDRGLAGLSYNEQFF. Here the CDR3 DNA reads TGTGCCAGCAGTGATAGGGGACTAGCGGGCCTGTCCTACAATGAGCAGTTCTTC. The chain combines TRBV2 with TRBJ2-1, with TRBD2 matching over 12 bases. V trimming: 3 bases; J trimming: 1 base; junction bases outside the gene matches: 7. The length of the CDR3 is 18 residues. The germline CDR1 and CDR2 sequences are SNHLY and FYNNEI.

CDR3 in DNA: TGTGCCACCAGTGATAGGACTAGCGGCACAGATACGCAGTATTTT. Amino acid sequence: CATSDRTSGTDTQYF. The rearrangement links TRBV24-1 to TRBJ2-3, with 9 positions matching TRBD2. CDR1 is KGHDR, CDR2 SFDVKD, per germline. There are 15 residues in the CDR3. J lost 1 base, V lost 3 bases, and 1 base had no gene match.

The chain joins TRBV12-5 to TRBJ1-2; 8 nucleotides match TRBD1. V trimming: 3 bases; J trimming: 6 bases; junction bases outside the gene matches: 3. The CDR3 contains 13 residues. Germline V gives CDR1 LGHNT, CDR2 FRNRAP. The CDR3, as DNA: TGTGCTAGTGGTTTCTTGACAGGGGATGGCTACACCTTC. This translates into CASGFLTGDGYTF.

The rearrangement joins TRBV10-3 to TRBJ2-2; 11 bases are shared with TRBD2. The V gene's germline CDR1 is ENHRY and CDR2 SYGVKD. With 2 bases clipped from V and 8 bases from J, the junction kept 13 bases outside the gene matches. The CDR3 consists of 18 residues. This CDR3 reads CAISEPTSGIKSLGELFF. Written as DNA, the CDR3 is TGTGCCATCAGTGAGCCGACTAGCGGGATAAAAAGTTTAGGGGAGCTGTTTTTT.

The CDR3 sequence is CASSLGRVSYEQYF. CDR3 nucleotide sequence: TGCGCCAGCAGCTTGGGGCGGGTCTCCTACGAGCAGTACTTC. The chain combines TRBV5-1 with TRBJ2-7, with D perhaps TRBD2 (5 bases). Germline CDR1 and CDR2: SGHRS and YFSETQ. The CDR3 spans 14 residues. V lost 0 bases, J lost 0 bases, and 7 bases lay in between.

This chain links TRBV28 with TRBJ2-7; perhaps TRBD2 as D (6 bases). The V gene's germline CDR1 is MDHEN and CDR2 SYDVKM. This CDR3 is built from 15 residues. Trimming removed 4 bases from V and 7 bases from J, with 20 bases in between. This CDR3 reads CASSYSGLITGEQYF. CDR3 in DNA: TGTGCCAGCAGTTACTCGGGACTCATAACGGGGGAGCAGTACTTC.

V and J are TRBV15 and TRBJ2-7; TRBD2 matches at 8 bases. The germline CDR1 and CDR2 sequences are LNHNV and YYDKDF (reference sequence). J was trimmed by 3 bases and V by 3 bases; bases with no gene match: 1. The CDR3 is 13 amino acids. CDR3 region: CATSSGRVYEQYF. The CDR3 DNA is TGTGCCACCAGCAGCGGGAGGGTCTACGAGCAGTACTTC.